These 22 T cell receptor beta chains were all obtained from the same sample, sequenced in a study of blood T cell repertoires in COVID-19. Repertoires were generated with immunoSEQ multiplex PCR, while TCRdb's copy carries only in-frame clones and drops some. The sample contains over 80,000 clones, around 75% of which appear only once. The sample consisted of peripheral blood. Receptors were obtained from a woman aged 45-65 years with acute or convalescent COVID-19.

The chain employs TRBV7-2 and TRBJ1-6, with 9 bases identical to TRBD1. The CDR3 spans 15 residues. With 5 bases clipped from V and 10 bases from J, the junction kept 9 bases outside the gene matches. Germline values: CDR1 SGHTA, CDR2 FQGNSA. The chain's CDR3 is CASSIGQGMKSPLHF. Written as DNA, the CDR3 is TGTGCCAGCAGCATAGGACAGGGGATGAAATCACCCCTCCACTTT.

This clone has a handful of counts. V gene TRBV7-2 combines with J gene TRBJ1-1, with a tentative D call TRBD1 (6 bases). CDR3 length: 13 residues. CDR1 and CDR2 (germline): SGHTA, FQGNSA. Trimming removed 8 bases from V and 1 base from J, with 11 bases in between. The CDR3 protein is CASLLTGNTEAFF. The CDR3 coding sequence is TGTGCCAGCCTCCTGACAGGGAACACTGAAGCTTTCTTT. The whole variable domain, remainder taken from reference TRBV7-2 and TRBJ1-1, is GAGVSQSPSNKVTEKGKDVELRCDPISGHTALYWYRQSLGQGLEFLIYFQGNSAPDKSGLPSDRFSAERTGGSVSTLTIQRTQQEDSAVYLCASLLTGNTEAFFGQGTRLTVV.

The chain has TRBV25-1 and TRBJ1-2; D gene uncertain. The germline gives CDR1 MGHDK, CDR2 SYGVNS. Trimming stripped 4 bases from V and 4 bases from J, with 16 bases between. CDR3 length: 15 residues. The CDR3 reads CASSGPGTQLYGYTF. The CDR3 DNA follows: TGTGCCAGCAGTGGACCGGGAACGCAGCTCTATGGCTACACCTTC.

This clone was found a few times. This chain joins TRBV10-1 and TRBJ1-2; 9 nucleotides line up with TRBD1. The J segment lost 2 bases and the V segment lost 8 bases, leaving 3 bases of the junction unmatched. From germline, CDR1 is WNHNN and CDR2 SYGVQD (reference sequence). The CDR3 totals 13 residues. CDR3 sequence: CASGGQGNYGYTF. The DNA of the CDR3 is TGCGCCAGCGGAGGACAGGGGAACTATGGCTACACCTTC.

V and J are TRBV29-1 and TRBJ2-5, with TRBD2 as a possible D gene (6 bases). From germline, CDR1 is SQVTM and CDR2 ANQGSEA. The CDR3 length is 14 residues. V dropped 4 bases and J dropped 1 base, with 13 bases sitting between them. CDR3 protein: CSVAGVGGQETQYF. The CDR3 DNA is TGCAGCGTTGCCGGGGTGGGGGGCCAAGAGACCCAGTACTTC.

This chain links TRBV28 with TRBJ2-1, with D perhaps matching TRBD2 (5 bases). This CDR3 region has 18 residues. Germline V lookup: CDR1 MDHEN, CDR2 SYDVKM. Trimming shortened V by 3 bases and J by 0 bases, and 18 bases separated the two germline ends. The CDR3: CASSFPSSENLSYNEQFF. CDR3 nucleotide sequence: TGTGCCAGCAGTTTCCCCAGTAGCGAAAACCTCTCCTACAATGAGCAGTTCTTC. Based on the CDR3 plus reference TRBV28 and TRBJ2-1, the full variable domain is DVKVTQSSRYLVKRTGEKVFLECVQDMDHENMFWYRQDPGLGLRLIYFSYDVKMKEKGDIPEGYSVSREKKERFSLILESASTNQTSMYLCASSFPSSENLSYNEQFFGPGTRLTVL.

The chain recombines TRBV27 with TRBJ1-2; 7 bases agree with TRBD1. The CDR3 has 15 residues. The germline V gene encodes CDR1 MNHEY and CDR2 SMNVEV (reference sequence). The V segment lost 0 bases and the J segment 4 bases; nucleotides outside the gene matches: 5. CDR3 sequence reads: CASSLSAGGSYGYTF. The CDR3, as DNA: TGTGCCAGCAGTTTATCGGCAGGGGGGAGCTATGGCTACACCTTC.

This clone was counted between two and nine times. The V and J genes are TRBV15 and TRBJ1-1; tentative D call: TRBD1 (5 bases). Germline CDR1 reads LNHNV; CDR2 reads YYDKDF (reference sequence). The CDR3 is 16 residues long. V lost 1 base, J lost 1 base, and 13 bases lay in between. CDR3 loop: CATSRGVTGGNTEAFF. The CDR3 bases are TGTGCCACCAGCAGAGGTGTCACCGGGGGGAACACTGAAGCTTTCTTT. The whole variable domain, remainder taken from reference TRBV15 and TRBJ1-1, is DAMVIQNPRYQVTQFGKPVTLSCSQTLNHNVMYWYQQKSSQAPKLLFHYYDKDFNNEADTPDNFQSRRPNTSFCFLDIRSPGLGDTAMYLCATSRGVTGGNTEAFFGQGTRLTVV.

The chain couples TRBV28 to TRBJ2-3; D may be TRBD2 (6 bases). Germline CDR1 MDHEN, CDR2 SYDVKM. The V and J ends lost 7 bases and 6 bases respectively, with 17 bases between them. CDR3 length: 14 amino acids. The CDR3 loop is CASIEESRGDTQYF. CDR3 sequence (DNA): TGTGCCAGCATAGAAGAGTCCCGGGGGGATACGCAGTATTTT.

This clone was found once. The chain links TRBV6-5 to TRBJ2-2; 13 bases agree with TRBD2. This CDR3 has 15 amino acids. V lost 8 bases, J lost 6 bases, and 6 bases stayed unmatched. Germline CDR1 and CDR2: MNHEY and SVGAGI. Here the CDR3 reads CASHRTSGGPGELFF. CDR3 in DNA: TGTGCCAGCCATAGGACTAGCGGGGGACCCGGGGAGCTGTTTTTT.

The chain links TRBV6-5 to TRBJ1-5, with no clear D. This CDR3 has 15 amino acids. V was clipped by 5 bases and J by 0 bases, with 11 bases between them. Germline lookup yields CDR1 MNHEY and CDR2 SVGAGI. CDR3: CASSPTGYSNQPQHF. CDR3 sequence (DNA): TGTGCCAGCAGTCCGACTGGTTATAGCAATCAGCCCCAGCATTTT.

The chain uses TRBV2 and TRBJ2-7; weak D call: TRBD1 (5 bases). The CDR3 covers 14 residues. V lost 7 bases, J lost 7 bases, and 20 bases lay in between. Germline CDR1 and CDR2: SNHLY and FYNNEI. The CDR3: CASKGHVHEEEQYF. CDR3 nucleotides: TGTGCCAGCAAAGGACACGTCCACGAAGAAGAGCAGTACTTC.

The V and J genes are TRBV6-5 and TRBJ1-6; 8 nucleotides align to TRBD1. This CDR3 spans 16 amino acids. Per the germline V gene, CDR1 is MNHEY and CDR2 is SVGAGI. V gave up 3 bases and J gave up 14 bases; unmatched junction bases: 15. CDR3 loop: CASSYLRGTGSKALHF. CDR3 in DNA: TGTGCCAGCAGTTATCTCCGCGGGACAGGAAGCAAGGCCCTCCACTTT.

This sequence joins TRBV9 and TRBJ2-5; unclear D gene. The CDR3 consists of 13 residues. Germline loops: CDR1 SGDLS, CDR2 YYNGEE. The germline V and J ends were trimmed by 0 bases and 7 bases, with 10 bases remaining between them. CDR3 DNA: TGTGCCAGCAGCGTAGAAGGCCTAGGGACCCAGTACTTC. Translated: CASSVEGLGTQYF.

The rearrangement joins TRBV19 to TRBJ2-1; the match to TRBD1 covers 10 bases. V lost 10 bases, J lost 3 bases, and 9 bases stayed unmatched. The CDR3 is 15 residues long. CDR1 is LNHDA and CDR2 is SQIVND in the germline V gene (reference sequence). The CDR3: CATEDRDRGYNEQFF. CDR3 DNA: TGTGCCACCGAGGACCGGGACAGGGGCTACAATGAGCAGTTCTTC.

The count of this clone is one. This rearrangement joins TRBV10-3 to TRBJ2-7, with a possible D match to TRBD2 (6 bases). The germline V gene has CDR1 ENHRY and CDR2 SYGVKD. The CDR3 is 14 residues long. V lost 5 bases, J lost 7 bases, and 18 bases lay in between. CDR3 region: CAISYGTPPKEQYF. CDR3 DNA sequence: TGTGCCATCAGTTACGGGACTCCCCCTAAGGAGCAGTACTTC.

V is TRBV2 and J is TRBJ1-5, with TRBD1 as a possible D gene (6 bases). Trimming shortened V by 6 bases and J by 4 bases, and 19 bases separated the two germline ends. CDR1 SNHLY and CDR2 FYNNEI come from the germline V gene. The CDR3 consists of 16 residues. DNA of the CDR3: TGTGCCAGCAGAAACGATGCAGGGGCTCTTAATCAGCCCCAGCATTTT. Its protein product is CASRNDAGALNQPQHF.

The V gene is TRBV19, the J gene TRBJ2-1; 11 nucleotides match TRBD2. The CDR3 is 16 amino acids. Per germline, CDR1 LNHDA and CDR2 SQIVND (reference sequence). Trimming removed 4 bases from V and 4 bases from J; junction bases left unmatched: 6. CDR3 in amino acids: CASSKWGLADYNEQFF. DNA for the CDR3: TGTGCCAGTAGTAAATGGGGACTAGCGGATTACAATGAGCAGTTCTTC.

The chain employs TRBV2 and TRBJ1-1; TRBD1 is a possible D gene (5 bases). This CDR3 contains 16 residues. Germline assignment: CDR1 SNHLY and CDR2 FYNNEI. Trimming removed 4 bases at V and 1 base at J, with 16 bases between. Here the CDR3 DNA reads TGTGCCAGCAGTGGCTCCTTTGTCACAGGGAACACTGAAGCTTTCTTT. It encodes CASSGSFVTGNTEAFF.

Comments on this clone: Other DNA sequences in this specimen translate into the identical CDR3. The CDR3, as DNA: TGCGCCAGCAGCTTGACGGGAGGATACGAGCAGTACTTC. This codes for CASSLTGGYEQYF. The rearrangement links TRBV5-1 to TRBJ2-7; 7 nucleotides align to TRBD2. Germline CDR1 and CDR2: SGHRS and YFSETQ. The CDR3 has 13 amino acids. J was trimmed by 4 bases and V by 1 base; bases with no gene match: 2.

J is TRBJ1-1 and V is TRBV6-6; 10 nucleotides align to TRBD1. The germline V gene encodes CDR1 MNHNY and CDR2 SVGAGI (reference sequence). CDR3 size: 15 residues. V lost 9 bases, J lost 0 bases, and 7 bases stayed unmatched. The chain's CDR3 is CASIRTGGMNTEAFF. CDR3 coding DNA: TGTGCCAGTATAAGGACAGGGGGGATGAACACTGAAGCTTTCTTT.

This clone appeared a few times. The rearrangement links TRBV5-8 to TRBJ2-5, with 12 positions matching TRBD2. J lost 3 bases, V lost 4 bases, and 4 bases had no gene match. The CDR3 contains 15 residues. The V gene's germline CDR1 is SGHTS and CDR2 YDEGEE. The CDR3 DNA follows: TGTGCCAGCAGCCTCGGACTAGCGGGGAAAGAGACCCAGTACTTC. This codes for CASSLGLAGKETQYF.